The rows below give T cell receptor beta chains drawn from one sample of a study of blood T cell repertoires in COVID-19. Profiling relied on immunoSEQ multiplex PCR, and the TCRdb table lists in-frame clones only, not all of them. The sample has about 55,000 clones; less than 95% are singletons. Sequenced material: peripheral blood. These receptors were obtained from a middle-aged man with acute or convalescent COVID-19. The CDR3 runs from the conserved cysteine through the conserved F or W. A D gene is named only where the DNA matches it firmly. Some rows have no size entry. The others give once, few or many, or a class for an expanded clone.

abundance	v_gene	j_gene	d_gene	CDR3nt	CDR3aa
NA	TRBV10-3	TRBJ2-2	TRBD2	TGTGCCATCAGTGAAGGGGGACTAGCGGGAGGGCTTGGTTTCACCGGGGAGCTGTTTTTT	CAISEGGLAGGLGFTGELFF
NA	TRBV7-9	TRBJ2-7	NA	TGTGCCAGCACACGAGGTCTCTCCTACGAGCAGTACTTC	CASTRGLSYEQYF
NA	TRBV6-5	TRBJ2-7	TRBD1	TGTGCCAGTTCCCGGGACAGGGTCTACGAGCAGTACTTC	CASSRDRVYEQYF
NA	TRBV19	TRBJ1-2	NA	TGTGCCAGTAGTAGCACCAGGGAGGGAAACTATGGCTACACCTTC	CASSSTREGNYGYTF
NA	TRBV6-2/TRBV6-3	TRBJ2-1	TRBD2	TGTGCCAGCAGTTACTCTAGCGGGAGCTCCTACAATGAGCAGTTCTTC	CASSYSSGSSYNEQFF
NA	TRBV27	TRBJ1-1	TRBD1	TGTGCCAGCAGTTTTCTCTCTACAGGGGTCAACACTGAAGCTTTCTTT	CASSFLSTGVNTEAFF
NA	TRBV5-5	TRBJ2-7	NA	TGTGCCAGCAGCTCGCAACCTGTGGGGGCTCGGGAGCAGTACTTC	CASSSQPVGAREQYF
NA	TRBV7-8	TRBJ2-6	TRBD2	TGTGCCAGCAGCTTAGTTGGACTAGACTTCTCTGGGGCCAACGTCCTGACTTTC	CASSLVGLDFSGANVLTF
NA	TRBV7-9	TRBJ1-2	TRBD1	TGTGCCAGCAGCGGCGGTCAGGGACAGGGGGCGTCGGGCTACACCTTC	CASSGGQGQGASGYTF
NA	TRBV18	TRBJ2-5	NA	TGTGCCAGCTCTTTGCAGTCGTACCAAGAGACCCAGTACTTC	CASSLQSYQETQYF
NA	TRBV30	TRBJ1-6	NA	TGTGCCTGGAGCCCCTACAGTGGTTCACCCCTCCACTTT	CAWSPYSGSPLHF
NA	TRBV29-1	TRBJ2-3	TRBD2	TGCAGCGTTGAAAGTTTGGGACTAGCGGGTGACACAGATACGCAGTATTTT	CSVESLGLAGDTDTQYF
NA	TRBV3-1/TRBV3-2	TRBJ1-5	NA	TGTGCCAGCAGCCAATCACGGACAGGCAATCAGCCCCAGCATTTT	CASSQSRTGNQPQHF
NA	TRBV5-1	TRBJ2-1	TRBD2	TGCGCCAGCAGCCCCTACTCTAGCGGGAGGGCTTCGAATGAGCAGTTCTTC	CASSPYSSGRASNEQFF
NA	TRBV27	TRBJ2-1	TRBD2	TGTGCCAGCAGTTCTCGAGGGCTAAGGGGAGGGGAGCAGTTCTTC	CASSSRGLRGGEQFF
NA	TRBV11-2	TRBJ1-1	TRBD1	TGTGCCAGCAGCCCGGGGACAGGGAAAGGCTACACTGAAGCTTTCTTT	CASSPGTGKGYTEAFF
NA	TRBV24-1	TRBJ2-1	TRBD1	TGTGCCACCAGTGATTTCCGGGACAGGGGTAGGCGAGTTGAGCAGTTCTTC	CATSDFRDRGRRVEQFF
NA	TRBV7-8	TRBJ2-1	NA	TGTGCCAGCAGCTTAGCGATCGGAGAATGGCAGTTCTTC	CASSLAIGEWQFF
NA	TRBV7-2	TRBJ2-1	NA	TGTGCCAGCAGCTTAGCTTTGGGCATGCAGGGGTTTAGGGATGAGCAGTTCTTC	CASSLALGMQGFRDEQFF
NA	TRBV9	TRBJ2-3	NA	TGTGCCAGCAGCAACTCCCCCCCGGGAGCCTCGGATACGCAGTATTTT	CASSNSPPGASDTQYF
NA	TRBV29-1	TRBJ2-5	TRBD2	TGCAGCGTTGAATTGCGGGGGGAGACCCAGTACTTC	CSVELRGETQYF
NA	TRBV7-7	TRBJ2-5	NA	TGTGCTAGCAGCCGTTCTTGGGGAGAAACCCAGTACTTC	CASSRSWGETQYF
few	TRBV11-2	TRBJ2-5	TRBD1	TGTGCCAGCAGTCGGGACAGTAACGGAGAGACCCAGTACTTC	CASSRDSNGETQYF
NA	TRBV2	TRBJ2-7	NA	TGTGCCAGCAGGGGTGAGGCGGGCTCCTACGAGCAGTACTTC	CASRGEAGSYEQYF
once	TRBV11-2	TRBJ1-3	NA	TGTGCCAGCAGCTTAGTTTGGACATTCTCTGGAAACACCATATATTTT	CASSLVWTFSGNTIYF
NA	TRBV25-1	TRBJ1-2	NA	TGTGCCAGCAGTGGCGGGCAAAAAACTGGCTACACCTTC	CASSGGQKTGYTF
NA	TRBV6-2/TRBV6-3	TRBJ1-1	TRBD1	TGTGCCAGCAGTTATAACGCAGGGGGCACTGAAGCTTTCTTT	CASSYNAGGTEAFF
NA	TRBV5-1	TRBJ2-2	TRBD2	TGCGCCAGCACCTCCTTAACGGGCGGGAGTTGGGCCGGGGAGCTGTTTTTT	CASTSLTGGSWAGELFF
NA	TRBV7-2	TRBJ2-5	TRBD1	TGTGCCAGCAGCCATGACAGGGCCCGGGAGACCCAGTACTTC	CASSHDRARETQYF
once	TRBV5-6	TRBJ2-1	TRBD1	TGTGCCAGCAGCCAATCCCGGGGACAGGGGGAGGTGGATGAGCAGTTCTTC	CASSQSRGQGEVDEQFF
NA	TRBV10-1	TRBJ2-2	NA	TGCGCCAGCAGTCCGTGGAGGGATACCGGGGAGCTGTTTTTT	CASSPWRDTGELFF
NA	TRBV5-6	TRBJ2-7	NA	TGTGCCAGCAGCTTGACGGGAAACTACGAGCAGTACTTC	CASSLTGNYEQYF
NA	TRBV9	TRBJ1-1	NA	TGTGCCAGCAGCGGTAGGGGAACTGAAGCTTTCTTT	CASSGRGTEAFF
NA	TRBV5-8	TRBJ2-7	TRBD1	TGTGCCAGCAGCCCCGTGATAAGAGGGGGCGCCTCCGAGCAGTACTTC	CASSPVIRGGASEQYF
NA	TRBV27	TRBJ1-1	TRBD1	TGTGCCAGCAGTCCCCTGAAGGGGGCGAGGACTGAAGCTTTCTTT	CASSPLKGARTEAFF
NA	TRBV15	TRBJ2-1	TRBD1	TGTGCCACCAGCTCGCGGACAGGATTCAATGAGCAGTTCTTC	CATSSRTGFNEQFF
NA	TRBV30	TRBJ2-3	TRBD2	TGTGCCTTCCAGCGGGAGGGGGGAGCAGATACGCAGTATTTT	CAFQREGGADTQYF
NA	TRBV19	TRBJ2-3	TRBD1	TGTGCCAGTAGTATATCAGGGGGAGATACGCAGTATTTT	CASSISGGDTQYF
NA	TRBV19	TRBJ1-5	NA	TGTGCCAGTAGTATATCTGGGGCTCCCGCGGCCCAGCATTTT	CASSISGAPAAQHF
NA	TRBV2	TRBJ1-3	NA	TGTGCCAGCAGTGTAGAGATAAGCTCTGGAAACACCATATATTTT	CASSVEISSGNTIYF
NA	TRBV25-1	TRBJ1-2	NA	TGTGCCAGCAGTGAATTTATGAGGCAGGGAGGCTACACCTTC	CASSEFMRQGGYTF
NA	TRBV7-2	TRBJ2-5	NA	TGTGCCAGCAGCCCCAACCGGGAGACCCAGTACTTC	CASSPNRETQYF
NA	TRBV15	TRBJ1-1	TRBD1	TGTGCCACCAGCAACCGGGGACAGAGCACTGAAGCTTTCTTT	CATSNRGQSTEAFF
NA	TRBV6-5	TRBJ2-7	NA	TGTGCCAGCGCTAACCCCCCCCACGAGCAGTACTTC	CASANPPHEQYF
NA	TRBV4-1	TRBJ2-1	NA	TGCGCCAGCAGCTACGAACCGGGACTCCAGTTCTTC	CASSYEPGLQFF
NA	TRBV6-5	TRBJ1-2	NA	TGTGCCAGCACTATAACAGGGTTGGGTAACTATGGCTACACCTTC	CASTITGLGNYGYTF
NA	TRBV18	TRBJ1-5	NA	TGTGCCAGCTCACCAGGGCCTGCCCCCAATCAGCCCCAGCATTTT	CASSPGPAPNQPQHF
NA	TRBV29-1	TRBJ2-2	TRBD1	TGCAGCGTACCCGGGACAGCAGCCACCGGGGAGCTGTTTTTT	CSVPGTAATGELFF
NA	TRBV12-5	TRBJ2-7	NA	TGTGCTAGTGGTTTGGTAATAGGGGCACGGCCCTACGAGCAGTACTTC	CASGLVIGARPYEQYF
NA	TRBV28	TRBJ2-7	NA	TGTGCCAGCAGTCCCCCCGGAGGGGGCAGGACGACTTTC	CASSPPGGGRTTF
once	TRBV7-9	TRBJ2-1	TRBD2	TGTGCCAGCTTGGGGGGGGCCTACAATGAGCAGTTCTTC	CASLGGAYNEQFF
NA	TRBV5-6	TRBJ1-5	TRBD1	TGTGCCAGCAGCTTTGGGGACAGGGGGGCAGGGCAGCCCCAGCATTTT	CASSFGDRGAGQPQHF
NA	TRBV3-1/TRBV3-2	TRBJ1-2	TRBD1	TGTGCCAGCAGCCAAGGGACAGGGCGAGGCTACACCTTC	CASSQGTGRGYTF
NA	TRBV9	TRBJ2-4	NA	TGTGCCAGCAGCGTAGAACAGAACTGGAACATTCAGTACTTC	CASSVEQNWNIQYF